In its sample, the clone carrying this TCR beta chain was seen a few times. This record comes from a study of blood T cell repertoires in COVID-19. Overall study context: Both acute and convalescent COVID-19 samples were obtained from the United States, Italy and Spain.

The data were produced by immunoSEQ multiplex PCR, yet TCRdb's version contains in-frame clones alone and is incomplete. Of tens of thousands of clones listed, about 86% are singletons. Looked up from germline, CDR1 is SEHNR and CDR2 is FQNEAQ (reference sequence). The junction had 5 bases not matched to a gene; V was cut back by 5 bases and J by 4 bases. The CDR3 is 13 residues long. Sample: peripheral blood. The chain joins TRBV7-9 to TRBJ2-7, with 7 bases that match TRBD1. The sequence came from a man aged 50 or older with active COVID-19. The CDR3 loop is CASSRDSSYEQYV. CDR3 bases: TGTGCCAGCAGCCGGGACAGCTCTTACGAGCAGTACGTC.